This T cell receptor (beta chain) is from a study of cytotoxic CD8 clonotypes in ibrutinib-treated CLL. In this sample, this clone turned up a few times. The identical CDR3 is also encoded by other nucleotide sequences in the sample. This CDR3 is built from 12 residues. Trimming stripped 2 bases from V and 2 bases from J, with 3 bases between. The germline V gene encodes CDR1 WSHSY and CDR2 SAAADI. Produced via immunoSEQ multiplex PCR; TCRdb's table is partial and in-frame only. The data hold 130,000 to 150,000 clones, with about 80% observed a single time. The source material was PBMCs, sampled after 12 months of ibrutinib treatment. The TCR sequence derives from a human donor with chronic lymphocytic leukemia. V gene TRBV10-2 combines with J gene TRBJ1-1; D not certain. The CDR3, as DNA: TGCGCCAGCAGTGAGGGAAACACTGAAGCTTTCTTT. Translating it yields CASSEGNTEAFF.